The 25 T cell receptor beta chains listed next were all sequenced from one sample in a study of T-cell reconstitution after alpha-beta-depleted transplantation in children. Unique molecular identifiers were incorporated during preparation of the TCRbeta library. From the PCR reads, TCRdb called clonotypes with MiXCR, one entry per CDR3 protein. The sample records about 610,000 distinct CDR3 sequences, roughly 10% being singletons. The sample in question was PBMCs from the stem cell graft donor, obtained from the stem cell graft. These receptors were obtained from a human donor who donated a stem cell graft to a child with acute myeloid leukemia.

J is TRBJ2-3 and V is TRBV25-1; D possibly uses TRBD1 or TRBD2 (5 bases each). Per germline, CDR1 MGHDK and CDR2 SYGVNS. The CDR3 is made up of 16 amino acids. V lost 4 bases to trimming and J lost 2 bases, with 16 bases between them. In nucleotides, the CDR3 is TGTGCCAGCAGTGGCTCCTGGGACCCCCCCACAGATACGCAGTATTTT. Its translation: CASSGSWDPPTDTQYF. Looking up the rest from reference TRBV25-1 and TRBJ2-3 gives the full variable domain: EADIYQTPRYLVIGTGKKITLECSQTMGHDKMYWYQQDPGMELHLIHYSYGVNSTEKGDLSSESTVSRIRTEHFPLTLESARPSHTSQYLCASSGSWDPPTDTQYFGPGTRLTVL.

This clonotype appeared many times. This chain links TRBV10-3 with TRBJ2-1; 12 bases fit TRBD2. The CDR3 has 16 amino acids. After removal of 2 bases from V and 9 bases from J, the junction contained 8 bases not matched to a gene. Germline CDR1 and CDR2: ENHRY and SYGVKD. CDR3 amino acids: CAISEPLAGGPGEQFF. DNA for the CDR3: TGTGCCATCAGTGAGCCTCTAGCGGGAGGGCCGGGTGAGCAGTTCTTC.

The chain combines TRBV14 with TRBJ2-7; tentative D call: TRBD2 (5 bases). V was cut by 5 bases and J by 2 bases, with 13 bases left in between. Germline CDR1 and CDR2: SGHDN and FVKESK. The CDR3 has 14 amino acids. CDR3 residues: CASSGRTEAYEQYF. DNA for the CDR3: TGTGCCAGCAGCGGACGGACGGAGGCCTACGAGCAGTACTTC.

This clonotype was counted only a few times. This chain connects TRBV7-2 to TRBJ2-7; the D gene is possibly TRBD2 (5 bases). CDR3 length: 17 amino acids. Trimming pared 5 bases from V and 0 bases from J, leaving 20 bases between. Germline CDR1 and CDR2: SGHTA and FQGNSA. For the CDR3, the DNA is TGTGCCAGCAGCCAATCCCCTTGGCGGGCCGTCTCCTACGAGCAGTACTTC. This sequence encodes CASSQSPWRAVSYEQYF.

This clonotype was seen more than once but under ten times. This chain links TRBV14 with TRBJ2-2; 9 bases fit TRBD2. The CDR3 loop spans 17 amino acids. CDR1 is SGHDN, CDR2 FVKESK, per germline. Unmatched junction bases numbered 6, after V lost 2 bases and J lost 2 bases. The chain's CDR3 is CASSQIWGLANTGELFF. In nucleotides, the CDR3 is TGTGCCAGCAGCCAAATCTGGGGACTAGCTAACACCGGGGAGCTGTTTTTT.

The chain couples TRBV6-2 or TRBV6-3 to TRBJ2-1; D is unresolved. CDR1 and CDR2 from the germline V gene are MNHEY and SVGEGT. The CDR3 length is 16 residues. The ends were cut back, 2 bases at V and 6 bases at J, with 17 bases in the middle. CDR3 region: CASSYESPLDINEQFF. The CDR3, as DNA: TGTGCCAGCAGTTACGAGAGTCCCCTCGATATCAATGAGCAGTTCTTC.

This clonotype appeared many times. The J gene is TRBJ2-7, the V gene TRBV10-3, with 12 bases identical to TRBD2. CDR3 length: 14 residues. Germline trimming cut 2 bases from V and 4 bases from J; bases unmatched to any gene: 0. In germline, CDR1 is ENHRY, CDR2 SYGVKD. The CDR3 coding sequence is TGTGCCATCAGTGAGACTAGCGGGGGGTACGAGCAGTACTTC. Protein sequence: CAISETSGGYEQYF.

This clonotype was seen a few times. This sequence joins TRBV5-1 and TRBJ2-3; D is perhaps TRBD2 (6 bases). The germline V gene has CDR1 SGHRS and CDR2 YFSETQ. The CDR3 sequence is 16 residues long. V was pared by 4 bases and J by 8 bases, with 23 bases between. DNA for the CDR3: TGCGCCAGCAGCCGTACCGGCCAGGAGGGCTCCGGTACGCAGTATTTT. It codes for CASSRTGQEGSGTQYF.

This sequence joins TRBV7-9 and TRBJ2-3; D may match TRBD1 or TRBD2 (6 bases each). Germline V gives CDR1 SEHNR, CDR2 FQNEAQ (reference sequence). The CDR3 has 14 residues. V was clipped by 5 bases and J by 5 bases, with 14 bases between them. CDR3 nucleotides: TGTGCCAGCAGCGAGGGGGGTCAAAGAGATACGCAGTATTTT. It translates to CASSEGGQRDTQYF.

Ten or more counts support this clonotype. V usage is TRBV20-1 and J usage is TRBJ2-1, with D perhaps matching TRBD1 (6 bases). Trimming shortened V by 6 bases and J by 5 bases, and 14 bases separated the two germline ends. Germline CDR1 DFQATT, CDR2 SNEGSKA (reference sequence). The CDR3 contains 13 residues. The CDR3 sequence: CSAPAAGDNEQFF. CDR3 DNA sequence: TGCAGTGCCCCAGCCGCAGGGGACAATGAGCAGTTCTTC.

This clonotype was counted a few times. The chain uses TRBV5-1 and TRBJ2-5; unclear D gene. V lost 0 bases to trimming and J lost 2 bases, with 11 bases between them. This CDR3 has 15 amino acids. Germline CDR1 is SGHRS and CDR2 is YFSETQ. CDR3 sequence (DNA): TGCGCCAGCAGCTTGGCCGGGCAGTTACAAGAGACCCAGTACTTC. This sequence encodes CASSLAGQLQETQYF.

CDR3 DNA: TGTGCCAGCACCAAACAGGCGAAGAGCCTTAATCAGCCCCAGCATTTT. It yields the protein CASTKQAKSLNQPQHF. This rearrangement joins TRBV12-3 or TRBV12-4 to TRBJ1-5; TRBD1 might be the D (5 bases). CDR3 length: 16 residues. Trimming cost V 7 bases and J 4 bases, with 20 bases left between them.

This clonotype was seen more than once but under ten times. V usage is TRBV29-1 and J usage is TRBJ2-1; 7 bases map to TRBD1. From germline, CDR1 is SQVTM and CDR2 ANQGSEA. V shed 3 bases and J 10 bases; nucleotides not matched to a gene: 9. This CDR3 comprises 13 residues. CDR3 coding DNA: TGCAGCGTTGATGGGAGAGGGGGCAACGAGCAGTTCTTC. Translating gives CSVDGRGGNEQFF.

This chain joins TRBV20-1 and TRBJ2-5, with D possibly TRBD2 on 6 matching bases. Germline V gene data show CDR1 as DFQATT and CDR2 as SNEGSKA (reference sequence). CDR3 size: 14 residues. V was trimmed by 2 bases and J by 1 base, leaving 11 bases between them. DNA of the CDR3: TGCAGTGCTAGACCTAGCGAGGCCCAAGAGACCCAGTACTTC. Translation: CSARPSEAQETQYF.

Many counts were recorded for this clonotype. The chain has TRBV7-6 and TRBJ2-1; 8 positions match TRBD2. Per germline, CDR1 SGHVS and CDR2 FNYEAQ. Germline trimming cut 3 bases from V and 0 bases from J; bases unmatched to any gene: 4. The CDR3 sequence is 16 residues long. The CDR3 DNA is TGTGCCAGCAGCTTCTCGCGGGAGGACTCCTACAATGAGCAGTTCTTC. The encoded protein is CASSFSREDSYNEQFF. Full variable domain (missing parts from reference TRBV7-6 and TRBJ2-1): GAGVSQSPRYKVTKRGQDVALRCDPISGHVSLYWYRQALGQGPEFLTYFNYEAQQDKSGLPNDRFSAERPEGSISTLTIQRTEQRDSAMYRCASSFSREDSYNEQFFGPGTRLTVL.

V and J are TRBV29-1 and TRBJ2-5, with 9 bases identical to TRBD2. Germline CDR1 is SQVTM and CDR2 is ANQGSEA. Trimming removed 4 bases from V and 1 base from J; junction bases left unmatched: 1. The CDR3 runs 13 residues. CDR3 sequence reads: CSVGLAAQETQYF. In nucleotides, the CDR3 is TGCAGCGTTGGACTAGCGGCCCAAGAGACCCAGTACTTC.

The J gene is TRBJ2-1, the V gene TRBV29-1, with D tentatively TRBD2 (5 bases). V lost 2 bases, J lost 6 bases, and 14 bases lay in between. The CDR3 is 14 amino acids. Germline V gives CDR1 SQVTM, CDR2 ANQGSEA. The CDR3 loop is CSVERGRAPNEQFF. CDR3 bases: TGCAGCGTTGAACGGGGTCGGGCCCCCAATGAGCAGTTCTTC.

The chain combines TRBV5-1 with TRBJ2-1, with 10 bases aligning to TRBD1. This CDR3 region has 17 residues. The V segment lost 0 bases and the J segment 4 bases; nucleotides outside the gene matches: 7. Germline V lookup: CDR1 SGHRS, CDR2 YFSETQ. The CDR3 coding sequence is TGCGCCAGCAGCTTGGCCTTAGGGACAGGGGCTTACAATGAGCAGTTCTTC. It encodes CASSLALGTGAYNEQFF.

This clonotype was found a few times. The gene calls are TRBV29-1 and TRBJ2-7, with D possibly TRBD2 on 5 matching bases. V was clipped by 4 bases and J by 5 bases, with 18 bases between them. Germline assignment: CDR1 SQVTM and CDR2 ANQGSEA. This CDR3 comprises 14 residues. CDR3 sequence: CSVGVRGRGHEQYF. For the CDR3, the DNA is TGCAGCGTTGGGGTTAGAGGGAGAGGTCACGAGCAGTACTTC.

CDR3 bases: TGCAGCGTCTGGACAGGGGTTCGGGGCTATGGCTACACCTTC. Translating gives CSVWTGVRGYGYTF. The chain employs TRBV29-1 and TRBJ1-2, with 9 bases matching TRBD1. The trim removed 6 bases at V and 4 bases at J, leaving 9 bases unmatched. CDR1 and CDR2 (germline): SQVTM, ANQGSEA. The CDR3 totals 14 residues.

This clonotype was recorded at least ten times. The rearrangement links TRBV5-5 to TRBJ2-1; 9 nucleotides align to TRBD1. Trimming removed 4 bases from V and 8 bases from J; junction bases left unmatched: 7. The CDR3 spans 14 residues. CDR1 and CDR2 (germline): SGHKS, YYEKEE (reference sequence). Here the CDR3 reads CASSLGTGRYEQFF. Here the CDR3 DNA reads TGTGCCAGCAGCCTTGGGACAGGGAGGTATGAGCAGTTCTTC.

V is TRBV27 and J is TRBJ1-1; a possible D gene is TRBD1 (5 bases). The V end lost 3 bases, the J end lost 6 bases, and 14 bases lay between the germline ends. This CDR3 spans 14 amino acids. Germline CDR1 and CDR2: MNHEY and SMNVEV (reference sequence). The CDR3 spells CASSLVGTGAEAFF. DNA of the CDR3: TGTGCCAGCAGTTTGGTAGGGACGGGCGCTGAAGCTTTCTTT.

This clonotype was counted a few times. The chain is built from TRBV12-3 or TRBV12-4 and TRBJ2-7; D is ambiguous. V was pared by 5 bases and J by 5 bases, with 19 bases between. This CDR3 is built from 15 residues. The DNA for the CDR3 is TGTGCCAGCAGTCTCCCCGGACGACAACCCCACGAGCAGTACTTC. It codes for CASSLPGRQPHEQYF.

The table lists this clonotype with a few counts. The chain is built from TRBV12-3 or TRBV12-4 and TRBJ2-5, with D perhaps TRBD1 (5 bases). The CDR3 has 16 residues. The V end lost 5 bases, the J end lost 5 bases, and 21 bases lay between the germline ends. The CDR3 DNA follows: TGTGCCAGCAGTCCAGGACAAGGTGATCGACGGGAGACCCAGTACTTC. Amino acids: CASSPGQGDRRETQYF.

J is TRBJ2-7 and V is TRBV6-1, with D possibly being TRBD1 (5 bases). This CDR3 is built from 13 residues. Germline loops: CDR1 MNHNS, CDR2 SASEGT. Trimming cost V 10 bases and J 4 bases, with 17 bases left between them. The DNA for the CDR3 is TGTGCCACCGGACAAGCCCCAGAATACGAGCAGTACTTC. It is translated as CATGQAPEYEQYF.